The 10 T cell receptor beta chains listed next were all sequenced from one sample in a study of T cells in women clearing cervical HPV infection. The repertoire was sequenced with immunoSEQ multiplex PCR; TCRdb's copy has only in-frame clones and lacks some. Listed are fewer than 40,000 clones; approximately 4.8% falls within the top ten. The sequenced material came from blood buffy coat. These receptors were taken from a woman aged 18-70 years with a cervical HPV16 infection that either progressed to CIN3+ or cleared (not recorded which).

The CDR3 loop is CASSILAGGLETQYF. Partial CDR3 DNA: TGTGCCAGTAGTATTCTAGCGGGGGGGCTAGAGACC. The chain has TRBV19 and TRBJ2-5, with 12 bases matching TRBD2. The read falls 3 residues short of the CDR3 end, and the missing part is taken from the germline J gene. Germline CDR1 reads LNHDA; CDR2 reads SQIVND (reference sequence). V was pared by 3 bases and J by 4 bases, with 3 bases of the junction left unmatched. The CDR3 has 15 residues.

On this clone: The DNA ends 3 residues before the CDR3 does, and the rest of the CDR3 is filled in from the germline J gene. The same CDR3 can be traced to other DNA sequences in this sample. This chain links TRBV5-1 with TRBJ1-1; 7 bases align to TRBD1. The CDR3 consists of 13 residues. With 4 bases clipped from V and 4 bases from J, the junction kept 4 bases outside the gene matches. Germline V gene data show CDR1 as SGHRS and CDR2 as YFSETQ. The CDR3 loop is CASSTRQGTEAFF. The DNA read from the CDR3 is TGCGCCAGCAGCACCCGACAGGGCACTGAA.

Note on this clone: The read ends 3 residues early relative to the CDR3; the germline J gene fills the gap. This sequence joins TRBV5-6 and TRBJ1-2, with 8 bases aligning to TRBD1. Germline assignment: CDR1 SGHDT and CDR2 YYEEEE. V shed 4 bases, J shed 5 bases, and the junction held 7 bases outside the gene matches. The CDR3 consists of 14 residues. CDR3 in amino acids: CASSQTDREYGYTF. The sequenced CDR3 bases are TGTGCCAGCAGCCAAACGGACAGGGAATATGGC.

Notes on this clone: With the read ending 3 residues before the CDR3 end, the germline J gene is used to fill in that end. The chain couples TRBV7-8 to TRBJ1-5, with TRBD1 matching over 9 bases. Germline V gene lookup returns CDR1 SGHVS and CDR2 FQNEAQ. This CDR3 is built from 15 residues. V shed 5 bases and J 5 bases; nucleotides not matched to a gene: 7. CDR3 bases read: TGTGCCAGCAGCCTGGGGACAGGGTCGGATCAGCCC. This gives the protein CASSLGTGSDQP. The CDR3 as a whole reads CASSLGTGSDQPQHF.

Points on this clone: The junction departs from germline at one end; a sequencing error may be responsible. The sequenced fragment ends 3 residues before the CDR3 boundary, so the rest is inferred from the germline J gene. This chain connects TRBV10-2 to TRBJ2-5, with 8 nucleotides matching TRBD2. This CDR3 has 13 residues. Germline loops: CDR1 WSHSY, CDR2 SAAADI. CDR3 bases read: TGCGCCAGCAGGGGACTAGACCAGGAGACC. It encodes CASRGLDQET. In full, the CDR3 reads CASRGLDQETQYF.

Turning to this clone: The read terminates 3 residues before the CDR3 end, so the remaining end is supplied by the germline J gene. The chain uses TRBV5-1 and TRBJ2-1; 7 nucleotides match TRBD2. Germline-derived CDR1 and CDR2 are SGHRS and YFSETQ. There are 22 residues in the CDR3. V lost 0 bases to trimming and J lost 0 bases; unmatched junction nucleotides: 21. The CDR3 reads CASSLGGPPRLAALSSYNEQFF. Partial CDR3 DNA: TGCGCCAGCAGCTTGGGAGGCCCTCCGAGACTAGCAGCGCTAAGCTCCTACAATGAG.

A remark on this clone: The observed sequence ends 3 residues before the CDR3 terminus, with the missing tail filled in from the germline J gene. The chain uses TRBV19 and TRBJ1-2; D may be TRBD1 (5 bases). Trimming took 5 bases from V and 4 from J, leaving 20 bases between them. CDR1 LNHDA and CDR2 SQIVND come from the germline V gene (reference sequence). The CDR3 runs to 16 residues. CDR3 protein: CASSPPYRRVGYGYTF. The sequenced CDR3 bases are TGTGCCAGTAGTCCACCCTACAGGAGGGTTGGCTATGGC. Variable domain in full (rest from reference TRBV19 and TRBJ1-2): DGGITQSPKYLFRKEGQNVTLSCEQNLNHDAMYWYRQDPGQGLRLIYYSQIVNDFQKGDIAEGYSVSREKKESFPLTVTSAQKNPTAFYLCASSPPYRRVGYGYTFGSGTRLTVV.

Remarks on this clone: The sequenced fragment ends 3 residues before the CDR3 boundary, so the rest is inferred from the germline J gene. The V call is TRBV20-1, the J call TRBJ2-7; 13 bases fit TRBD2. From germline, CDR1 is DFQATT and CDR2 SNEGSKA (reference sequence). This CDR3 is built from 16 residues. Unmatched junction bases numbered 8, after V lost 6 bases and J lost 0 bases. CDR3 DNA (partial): TGCAGTGCCTTGACTAGCGGGGGGCTTAGCTCCTACGAG. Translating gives CSALTSGGLSSYE. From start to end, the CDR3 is CSALTSGGLSSYEQYF.

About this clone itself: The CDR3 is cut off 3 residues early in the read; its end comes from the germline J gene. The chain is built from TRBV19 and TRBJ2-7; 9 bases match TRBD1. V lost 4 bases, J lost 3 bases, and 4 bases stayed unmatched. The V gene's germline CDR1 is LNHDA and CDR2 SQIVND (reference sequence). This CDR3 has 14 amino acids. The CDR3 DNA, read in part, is TGTGCCAGTAGTACGGGACAGGGTGGCTACGAG. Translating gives CASSTGQGGYE. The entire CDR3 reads CASSTGQGGYEQYF.

The sequenced part of the CDR3 DNA is TGCAGTGCTAGAGACCGACAGGCCCCGACGCCC. This gives the protein CSARDRQAPTP. The whole CDR3 sequence reads CSARDRQAPTPQHF. The chain is built from TRBV20-1 and TRBJ1-5, with a tentative D call TRBD1 (6 bases). The read gets to within 3 residues of the CDR3 end, and the germline J gene fills in the rest. The CDR3 length is 14 residues. Germline-derived CDR1 and CDR2 are DFQATT and SNEGSKA (reference sequence). V lost 0 bases, J lost 9 bases, and 15 bases lay in between.